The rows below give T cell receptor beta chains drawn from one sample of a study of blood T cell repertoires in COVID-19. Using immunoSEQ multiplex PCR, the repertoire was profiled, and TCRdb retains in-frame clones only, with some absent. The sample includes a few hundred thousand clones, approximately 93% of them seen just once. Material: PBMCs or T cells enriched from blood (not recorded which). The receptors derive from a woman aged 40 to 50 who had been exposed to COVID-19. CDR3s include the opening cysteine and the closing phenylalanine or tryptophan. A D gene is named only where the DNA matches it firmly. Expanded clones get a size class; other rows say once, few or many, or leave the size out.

CDR3 DNA: TGCGCCAGCAGCCAAGATTTACAAAGAAACTATGGCTACACCTTC
CDR3 protein: CASSQDLQRNYGYTF
J gene: TRBJ1-2
D gene: -
V gene: TRBV4-3
clone size: -

CDR3 DNA: TGCGCCAGCAGCTTCTCGGGACTAGCAATAGCAGATACGCAGTATTTT
CDR3 protein: CASSFSGLAIADTQYF
J gene: TRBJ2-3
D gene: TRBD2
V gene: TRBV5-1
clone size: -

CDR3 DNA: TGCAGCGTTGAAGATCGGACAGGGCCACACGAGACCCAGTACTTC
CDR3 protein: CSVEDRTGPHETQYF
J gene: TRBJ2-5
D gene: TRBD1
V gene: TRBV29-1
clone size: -

CDR3 DNA: TGTGCCAGCTCACCCCAGGATGGCTACACCTTC
CDR3 protein: CASSPQDGYTF
J gene: TRBJ1-2
D gene: -
V gene: TRBV18
clone size: -

CDR3 DNA: TGTGCCAGCAGCTTCCCCGGACAGGGTGGTGAGCAGTACTTC
CDR3 protein: CASSFPGQGGEQYF
J gene: TRBJ2-7
D gene: TRBD1
V gene: TRBV11-2
clone size: -

CDR3 DNA: TGTGCCAGCAGCCTCGGACAGGGGGAGTTCTTC
CDR3 protein: CASSLGQGEFF
J gene: TRBJ2-1
D gene: TRBD1
V gene: TRBV11-3
clone size: -

CDR3 DNA: TGTGCCAGCAGCCCGGGGCCGGCGGGGGGGCAAGAGACCCAGTACTTC
CDR3 protein: CASSPGPAGGQETQYF
J gene: TRBJ2-5
D gene: TRBD2
V gene: TRBV7-9
clone size: -

CDR3 DNA: TGTGCCAGCAGTTCCGGACAGCTCTGGGGCACAGATACGCAGTATTTT
CDR3 protein: CASSSGQLWGTDTQYF
J gene: TRBJ2-3
D gene: -
V gene: TRBV27
clone size: -

CDR3 DNA: TGTGCCAGCAGCTTAGGTGCAACAGATGAGCAGTTCTTC
CDR3 protein: CASSLGATDEQFF
J gene: TRBJ2-1
D gene: -
V gene: TRBV7-9
clone size: -

CDR3 DNA: TGTGCCAGCAGCTTCGGACTAAAGTACGAGCAGTACTTC
CDR3 protein: CASSFGLKYEQYF
J gene: TRBJ2-7
D gene: -
V gene: TRBV11-2
clone size: -

CDR3 DNA: TGCGCCAGCACGAGAGGCGGGGGGGTAGATACGCAGTATTTT
CDR3 protein: CASTRGGGVDTQYF
J gene: TRBJ2-3
D gene: TRBD2
V gene: TRBV5-1
clone size: -

CDR3 DNA: TGTGCCAGCAGCGGGGACAGGGGGCCTGGCTACACCTTC
CDR3 protein: CASSGDRGPGYTF
J gene: TRBJ1-2
D gene: TRBD1
V gene: TRBV3-1/TRBV3-2
clone size: -

CDR3 DNA: TGCGCCAGCAGCACGACAGGGGTTAACTATGGCTACACCTTC
CDR3 protein: CASSTTGVNYGYTF
J gene: TRBJ1-2
D gene: TRBD1
V gene: TRBV5-1
clone size: -

CDR3 DNA: TGTGCCAGCAGCTTAGAAGGACAGTTTTTTAGCAATCAGCCCCAGCATTTT
CDR3 protein: CASSLEGQFFSNQPQHF
J gene: TRBJ1-5
D gene: -
V gene: TRBV7-2
clone size: once

CDR3 DNA: TGTGCCAGCAGAGCAGGAACCTTCATGAACACTGAAGCTTTCTTT
CDR3 protein: CASRAGTFMNTEAFF
J gene: TRBJ1-1
D gene: -
V gene: TRBV13
clone size: -

CDR3 DNA: TGTGCCACCAGCCAGGTCTCTGGGGCCAACGTCCTGACTTTC
CDR3 protein: CATSQVSGANVLTF
J gene: TRBJ2-6
D gene: -
V gene: TRBV15
clone size: -